The present T cell receptor (beta chain) was sequenced within a study of response to subunit inactivated influenza vaccine (dated by TCRdb to the late 2010s). About the investigation overall: Deep quantitative profiling of the T cell receptor repertoire was used in the study to follow responses to a trivalent subunit inactivated influenza vaccine. Study-wide conclusions, independent of this receptor: The authors suggested that each seasonal influenza vaccination may recruit only a limited number of new T cells.

The table lists this clonotype with a few counts. Its antigen target is currently unknown. One base away there is no much larger clone; base qualities are not given. The junction carries 11 bases between V and J, which are trimmed by 2 bases and 0 bases respectively. CDR1 and CDR2 were assigned from the germline V gene as MNHEY and SVGEGT. The CDR3 numbers 17 residues from cysteine through phenylalanine. Only the CDR3 DNA stays, 51 bases, in frame from base 1. Library construction relied on RT-PCR. Sequenced on an Illumina HiSeq 2500. TCRdb reprocessing: public reads trimmed at Q25 with fastp, clones called with MiXCR, in-frame beta chains kept. For every CDR3 protein sequence, its rows merge into one entry that carries the most common genes and DNA. The sample table shows approximately 730,000 distinct CDR3 sequences, and roughly 14% are seen once. 6% to 7% of the sample belongs to the ten largest clones.

The sample was PBMCs from blood, taken around 15 days before vaccination. The chain was built from TRBV6-2 or TRBV6-3 and TRBJ2-6; no D segment can be confidently identified. This clonotype was sampled from a man aged 50 to 59 who received an inactivated influenza vaccine. Donor details come from another sample of the same person, matched by shared clones. In nucleotides, the sequence is TGTGCCAGCAGTTACGTCAGAAGAACCTCTGGGGCCAACGTCCTGACTTTC. Its translation is CASSYVRRTSGANVLTF.